This is a list of T cell receptor beta chains from one sample in a study of type 1 regulatory T cells. MiXCR, run by TCRdb on the reads, gives a single entry per CDR3 protein. The sample shows 75,000 to 100,000 distinct CDR3 sequences, around 30% of them seen only once. Sequencing was carried out using CD4+ T cells, either the whole sample or a sorted fraction (not recorded which). Receptors originate from a human donor in good health. Each CDR3 is given with its conserved first and last residue. A D gene is named only where the DNA matches it firmly. The listing skips clone size in some rows; elsewhere it reads once, few, many or a size class.

v_call	d_call	clone_size	j_call	cdr3_aa	cdr3_nt
TRBV2	NA	NA	TRBJ2-1	CASMKRNDDEQFF	TGTGCCAGCATGAAGCGGAACGACGATGAGCAGTTCTTC
TRBV7-8	NA	NA	TRBJ2-3	CASSLSAAYTDTQYF	TGTGCCAGCAGCTTAAGCGCAGCTTACACAGATACGCAGTATTTT
TRBV20-1	NA	once	TRBJ2-3	CSARITYTQYF	TGCAGTGCTCGGATAACATATACGCAGTATTTT
TRBV20-1	TRBD2	NA	TRBJ2-3	CSARLAGGGHTQYF	TGCAGTGCTAGGCTAGCGGGCGGCGGCCATACGCAGTATTTT
TRBV5-1	TRBD1	few	TRBJ2-3	CASSFAGQASTDTQYF	TGCGCCAGCAGCTTCGCGGGACAGGCTAGCACAGATACGCAGTATTTT
TRBV20-1	NA	few	TRBJ1-2	CSARGGVGYTF	TGCAGTGCTAGAGGGGGGGTTGGCTACACCTTC
TRBV6-6	NA	few	TRBJ1-5	CASSINQDRHQPQHF	TGTGCCAGCAGTATTAACCAGGACCGGCATCAGCCCCAGCATTTT
TRBV27	NA	NA	TRBJ2-6	CASSPRISGMDYSGANVLTF	TGTGCCAGCAGTCCCCGAATATCCGGGATGGACTACTCTGGGGCCAACGTCCTGACTTTC
TRBV18	NA	NA	TRBJ1-1	CASSPSGAGAFF	TGTGCCAGCTCACCATCGGGGGCTGGAGCTTTCTTT
TRBV12-3/TRBV12-4	TRBD2	few	TRBJ2-4	CASSLFGAGGQNIQYF	TGTGCCAGCAGTTTATTCGGTGCGGGAGGACAAAACATTCAGTACTTC
TRBV18	TRBD1	many	TRBJ1-2	CASSPNSDRDYTF	TGTGCCAGCTCACCAAACTCGGACAGGGACTACACCTTC
TRBV20-1	TRBD2	NA	TRBJ2-3	CSARDSGLAGDTDTQYF	TGCAGTGCTAGAGATTCCGGACTAGCGGGAGACACAGATACGCAGTATTTT
TRBV20-1	NA	few	TRBJ1-2	CSARAPAGAGAGYGYTF	TGCAGTGCTAGAGCCCCCGCGGGGGCAGGGGCGGGCTATGGCTACACCTTC
TRBV6-1	NA	NA	TRBJ2-3	CASDPRAASTDTQYF	TGTGCCAGCGACCCAAGGGCAGCTAGCACAGATACGCAGTATTTT
TRBV5-1	TRBD2	few	TRBJ2-3	CASTAGDLTDTQYF	TGCGCCAGCACAGCGGGAGACTTAACAGATACGCAGTATTTT
TRBV30	NA	few	TRBJ1-2	CAWSVPTRSYGYTF	TGTGCCTGGAGTGTACCGACCAGGAGCTATGGCTACACCTTC
TRBV12-3/TRBV12-4	NA	medium-sized	TRBJ1-1	CASSDRYSSAFF	TGTGCCAGCAGCGACCGATATTCTTCAGCTTTCTTT
TRBV5-8	TRBD2	NA	TRBJ2-2	CASSRGLAGVIKTGELFF	TGTGCCAGCAGCCGTGGACTAGCGGGAGTGATTAAAACCGGGGAGCTGTTTTTT